These T cell receptor beta chains were read from a single sample in a study of T cell repertoires in cytomegalovirus infection. Which antigens these TCRs recognize remains unknown. A single record per CDR3 protein comes from TCRdb applying MiXCR to the reads. The table has about 830,000 distinct CDR3 sequences, roughly 33% seen once. This material consisted of cultured CD8+ T cells from PBMCs, taken from culture after CMV antigen stimulation. The receptors were sampled from a human donor in good health (CMV status not recorded). Some clones in this sample may be carry-over from other donors' samples. The CDR3 runs from the conserved cysteine through the conserved F or W. Fields, in order: V gene, clone size, J gene, D gene, CDR3 protein, CDR3 DNA. A D gene is named only where the DNA matches it firmly. For some rows the clone size is stated as once, few or many, or as a class when expanded; others skip it.

V: TRBV5-1
size: -
J: TRBJ2-5
D: TRBD2
CDR3: CASSLAGLAGFQTQYF
DNA: TGCGCCAGCAGCTTGGCAGGACTAGCGGGGTTTCAGACCCAGTACTTC

V: TRBV10-2
size: -
J: TRBJ2-3
D: -
CDR3: CASSVWGWTDTQYF
DNA: TGCGCCAGCAGTGTTTGGGGGTGGACAGATACGCAGTATTTC

V: TRBV12-3/TRBV12-4
size: -
J: TRBJ1-1
D: -
CDR3: CASIMGGGTEAFF
DNA: TGTGCCAGCATTATGGGCGGGGGAACTGAAGCTTTCTTT

V: TRBV12-3/TRBV12-4
size: few
J: TRBJ2-2
D: -
CDR3: CASSLVVSWELFF
DNA: TGTGCCAGCAGTTTAGTTGTTAGTTGGGAGCTGTTTTTT

V: TRBV7-9
size: many
J: TRBJ2-7
D: TRBD1
CDR3: CASSFGDRSYEQYF
DNA: TGTGCCAGCAGCTTTGGGGACAGGTCCTACGAGCAGTACTTC

V: TRBV7-9
size: -
J: TRBJ2-7
D: TRBD1
CDR3: CASSSDWTGLYEQYF
DNA: TGTGCCAGCAGCTCCGACTGGACAGGGCTCTACGAGCAGTACTTC

V: TRBV11-1
size: many
J: TRBJ2-5
D: TRBD1
CDR3: CASSLLSGTGGRETQYF
DNA: TGTGCCAGCAGCTTATTATCCGGGACAGGGGGGCGAGAGACCCAGTACTTC

V: TRBV4-1
size: -
J: TRBJ1-1
D: -
CDR3: CASSQRGPNTEAFF
DNA: TGCGCCAGCAGCCAACGCGGACCCAACACTGAAGCTTTCTTT

V: TRBV7-3
size: -
J: TRBJ1-5
D: -
CDR3: CASSLVLAGDNQPQHF
DNA: TGTGCCAGCAGCTTAGTATTGGCAGGAGACAATCAGCCCCAGCATTTT

V: TRBV12-5
size: -
J: TRBJ1-3
D: -
CDR3: CASGLERYLENTIYF
DNA: TGTGCTAGTGGTTTGGAGAGATACCTGGAAAACACCATATATTTT

V: TRBV5-8
size: -
J: TRBJ1-6
D: -
CDR3: CASSWTVDSPHHF
DNA: TGTGCCAGCAGCTGGACGGTAGATTCACCCCACCACTTT

V: TRBV6-1
size: -
J: TRBJ1-1
D: -
CDR3: CASSEASPNTEAFF
DNA: TGTGCCAGCAGTGAGGCCAGCCCGAACACTGAAGCTTTCTTT

V: TRBV14
size: -
J: TRBJ2-3
D: -
CDR3: CASSQVAPSADTQYF
DNA: TGTGCCAGCAGCCAAGTAGCCCCGAGCGCAGATACGCAGTATTTT

V: TRBV7-9
size: few
J: TRBJ1-1
D: -
CDR3: CASSTPYSPDTEAFF
DNA: TGTGCCAGCAGCACTCCGTACAGCCCGGACACTGAAGCTTTCTTT

V: TRBV6-5
size: few
J: TRBJ1-1
D: TRBD1
CDR3: CASNQGAKNTEAFF
DNA: TGTGCCAGCAATCAGGGGGCAAAGAACACTGAAGCTTTCTTT